This TCR beta chain was identified during a study of T cell responses to AZD1222 COVID-19 vaccine. Study outcomes and limitations: Possibly, clonal diversity was underestimated; donors were largely white British and included more females. Researchers took repertoire samples only after the peak T cell response had come. Regions 160-218 and 743-854 held dominance among vaccine-associated CD4 TCRs, which spanned spike.

Only in-frame clones appear in the TCRdb table, and some are missing; sequencing was by immunoSEQ multiplex PCR. The data contain some 200,000 clones, 80% to 95% of them singletons. Germline V gene data show CDR1 as SGHTA and CDR2 as FQGTGA. The CDR3 consists of 13 residues. Trimming removed 4 bases from V and 3 bases from J, with 7 bases in between. To note about this clone: Its antigen is still unknown.

The TCR was taken from an adult who received the AZD1222 COVID-19 vaccine. The input for sequencing was peripheral blood, taken 28 days after the second AZD1222 dose. This sequence joins TRBV7-3 and TRBJ1-3; no clear D gene. As DNA, the CDR3 is TGTGCCAGCAGCTCACAGTTTGGAAACACCATATATTTT. This gives the protein CASSSQFGNTIYF.